Sequencing of this TCR beta chain was carried out in a study of blood T cell repertoires in COVID-19. Study in general: Both acute and convalescent COVID-19 samples were obtained from the United States, Italy and Spain. The cDNA or gDNA used as material had been derived from T cells, B-cell-depleted T cells, or PBMCs.

The length of the CDR3 is 12 residues. V was clipped by 7 bases and J by 4 bases, with 10 bases between them. In germline, CDR1 is MNHEY, CDR2 SVGAGI. Per the authors' pipeline: Scientists estimated how many nucleated cells there were by amplifying reference gene primers. The protocol was immunoSEQ multiplex PCR, while the TCRdb copy is restricted to in-frame clones and leaves out a portion. The DNA was the basis for D and trimming; V, J and clone size are from that table. The sample holds some 150,000 clones, nearly 85% seen once. The clonotype originates from a human donor in a cohort sampled during active COVID-19. Sequenced input: peripheral blood. The chain recombines TRBV6-5 with TRBJ1-2, with D possibly TRBD1 on 5 matching bases. DNA for the CDR3: TGTGCCAGCATATCGACAGCCTATGGCTACACCTTC. It translates to CASISTAYGYTF.